Listed below are T cell receptor beta chains from one sample, sequenced in a study of technical replicates of blood from a few donors. Using immunoSEQ multiplex PCR, the repertoire was profiled, and TCRdb retains in-frame clones only, with some absent. The repertoire holds tens of thousands of clones, 94% seen once, with around 0.26% in the top ten. Sequencing was carried out using T cells isolated from PBMCs. The receptors here all came from a human donor in good health. CDR3s leave out the opening cysteine and the closing phenylalanine or tryptophan. D genes are given only for firm matches.

V	J	D	length	CDR3
TRBV4-1	TRBJ2-7	TRBD1	12	ASSQGTGVGEQY
TRBV19	TRBJ2-7	.	12	ASSISPTANEQY
TRBV5-1	TRBJ1-5	.	14	ASSLTGSPNNQPQH
TRBV27	TRBJ1-5	TRBD1	13	ASSPTYGQASPQH
TRBV27	TRBJ1-5	.	10	ASSPPGQPQH
TRBV7-9	TRBJ2-5	TRBD2	14	ASSPRLGRGGETQY
TRBV11-3	TRBJ2-1	.	13	ASSFGGNSYNEQF
TRBV6-1	TRBJ2-7	.	12	ASSEATLDYEQY
TRBV27	TRBJ2-7	.	12	ASSLTGVPYEQY
TRBV2	TRBJ2-7	TRBD2	11	ASRGTNSYEQY
TRBV19	TRBJ2-1	TRBD2	14	ASSTIAGGPLNEQF
TRBV2	TRBJ2-1	TRBD2	9	ASSEELAEF
TRBV4-2	TRBJ2-5	.	12	ASRKDSRQETQY
TRBV28	TRBJ2-5	.	13	ATKGGGEGQETQY
TRBV6-5	TRBJ1-1	TRBD1	14	ASTYQGAIMNTEAF
TRBV5-1	TRBJ2-3	.	14	ASSLGGSSSTDTQY
TRBV5-1	TRBJ1-2	.	11	ASSLEAFYGYT
TRBV7-3	TRBJ2-1	TRBD2	16	ASSLKGGLAARHNEQF
TRBV25-1	TRBJ1-4	.	14	ASSEGLGVLGEKLF
TRBV5-1	TRBJ2-6	.	14	ASSLGHSSGANVLT
TRBV2	TRBJ2-1	.	13	ASSEGQGTYNEQF
TRBV7-9	TRBJ2-2	.	10	ASSSFTGELF
TRBV6-5	TRBJ1-1	.	13	ASSPTDKPNTEAF
TRBV9	TRBJ2-7	.	11	ASSVGVGGEQY
TRBV25-1	TRBJ2-5	.	11	ASSEMGGETQY
TRBV7-2	TRBJ1-6	.	13	ASSLMSSYNSPLH
TRBV7-6	TRBJ2-7	.	13	ASSPTLDSEDEQY